This passage covers 15 T cell receptor beta chains from one sample sequenced in a study of graft-versus-host responses after intestinal transplantation. This table comes from immunoSEQ multiplex PCR, and its TCRdb copy is limited to in-frame clones, with some not included. This table holds some 93,000 clones, about 91% found once. What these receptors recognize is not known. Sequencing used unstimulated CD8+ T cells sorted from spleen or lymph node cells, obtained before intestinal transplant. The receptors originated from a human donor who received an intestinal transplant.

The chain carries TRBV14 and TRBJ2-1; TRBD2 matches 8 bases. Germline trimming cut 4 bases from V and 0 bases from J; bases unmatched to any gene: 5. The CDR3 consists of 16 residues. Germline V gene lookup returns CDR1 SGHDN and CDR2 FVKESK. The CDR3 region has the DNA TGTGCCAGCAGCCCTCGGGCGGGGGGCTCCTACAATGAGCAGTTCTTC. Protein sequence: CASSPRAGGSYNEQFF.

V is TRBV1 and J is TRBJ2-5; TRBD2 is the table's D call and was not checked against the DNA. TRBV1 is a pseudogene. The CDR3 covers 14 residues. In nucleotides, the CDR3 is TGCACCAGCAGCCAATCGGGAGGCCAAGAGACCCAGTACTTC. This codes for CTSSQSGGQETQYF.

This rearrangement joins TRBV6-6 to TRBJ1-3; 9 bases align to TRBD1. Germline V CDR1 and CDR2: MNHNY, SVGAGI (reference sequence). This CDR3 is built from 15 residues. Trimming at V came to 5 bases and at J to 3 bases, leaving 5 bases not matched to a gene. The CDR3 protein is CASSPTGGGGNTIYF. CDR3 coding DNA: TGTGCCAGCAGTCCAACAGGGGGCGGTGGAAACACCATATATTTT.

J is TRBJ2-7 and V is TRBV7-2; 7 positions match TRBD2. This CDR3 is built from 14 residues. V dropped 0 bases and J dropped 2; count of bases not matched to a gene: 1. Germline values: CDR1 SGHTA, CDR2 FQGNSA. The CDR3 bases are TGTGCCAGCAGCTTAGCCGGACTAGCCTACGAGCAGTACTTC. Its protein is CASSLAGLAYEQYF.

This sequence joins TRBV5-1 and TRBJ1-2; D is possibly TRBD1 (5 bases). Trimming took off 1 base at V and 4 bases at J, with 11 bases between the two ends. CDR1 is SGHRS, CDR2 YFSETQ, per germline. The CDR3 is made up of 14 amino acids. CDR3: CASSLRGAAYGYTF. The CDR3 DNA is TGCGCCAGCAGCTTGAGGGGTGCTGCCTATGGCTACACCTTC.

The J gene is TRBJ2-2, the V gene TRBV7-2; 8 bases map to TRBD2. Germline-derived CDR1 and CDR2 are SGHTA and FQGNSA. This CDR3 has 16 residues. After removal of 5 bases from V and 3 bases from J, the junction contained 8 bases not matched to a gene. DNA of the CDR3: TGTGCCAGCAGCCTGCCGGCTAGCGGGTACACCGGGGAGCTGTTTTTT. It yields the protein CASSLPASGYTGELFF. Together with reference TRBV7-2 and TRBJ2-2, the CDR3 gives the full variable domain: GAGVSQSPSNKVTEKGKDVELRCDPISGHTALYWYRQSLGQGLEFLIYFQGNSAPDKSGLPSDRFSAERTGGSVSTLTIQRTQQEDSAVYLCASSLPASGYTGELFFGEGSRLTVL.

CDR3: CASSGTSGRIRDTQYF. As DNA, the CDR3 is TGTGCCAGCAGTGGGACTAGCGGGAGGATCAGAGATACGCAGTATTTT. The chain joins TRBV28 to TRBJ2-3, with TRBD2 matching over 15 bases. Germline loops: CDR1 MDHEN, CDR2 SYDVKM. The V segment lost 5 bases and the J segment 5 bases; nucleotides outside the gene matches: 5. The CDR3 length is 16 residues. The variable domain in full, with the rest retrieved from reference TRBV28 and TRBJ2-3, is DVKVTQSSRYLVKRTGEKVFLECVQDMDHENMFWYRQDPGLGLRLIYFSYDVKMKEKGDIPEGYSVSREKKERFSLILESASTNQTSMYLCASSGTSGRIRDTQYFGPGTRLTVL.

The chain links TRBV5-1 to TRBJ2-7; 7 nucleotides line up with TRBD1. The CDR3 is 14 amino acids. Germline CDR1 SGHRS, CDR2 YFSETQ. Trimming cost V 0 bases and J 2 bases; bases outside gene matches: 2. The CDR3 loop reads CASSLGDSTYEQYF. CDR3 nucleotides: TGCGCCAGCAGCTTGGGGGACAGCACCTACGAGCAGTACTTC.

The V call is TRBV4-1, the J call TRBJ1-2; 7 bases agree with TRBD1. The V gene's germline CDR1 is MGHRA and CDR2 YSYEKL. This CDR3 region has 18 residues. V lost 4 bases, J lost 0 bases, and 14 bases stayed unmatched. In nucleotides, the CDR3 is TGCGCCAGCAGCCTCCTGACAGCCCCAGGGGGTGCTAACTATGGCTACACCTTC. Translating gives CASSLLTAPGGANYGYTF.

V and J are TRBV21-1 and TRBJ2-1; the table's D call TRBD2 went unverified against the DNA. TRBV21-1 is termed a pseudogene. The CDR3 covers 17 residues. This chain's CDR3 is CASSKVLAGESYNEQFF. CDR3 DNA sequence: TGTGCCAGCAGCAAAGTACTAGCGGGAGAGTCCTACAATGAGCAGTTCTTC.

This clone was seen more than once but under ten times. This sequence joins TRBV6-5 and TRBJ1-4; 8 bases are shared with TRBD1. The CDR3 has 13 amino acids. V gave up 5 bases and J gave up 15 bases; unmatched junction bases: 11. Germline V CDR1 and CDR2: MNHEY, SVGAGI. CDR3 amino acids: CASSDRKGQAVFF. DNA for the CDR3: TGTGCCAGCAGTGACCGGAAGGGACAGGCGGTGTTTTTT.

This sequence joins TRBV5-8 and TRBJ2-7; TRBD1 matches 11 bases. Germline V gene data show CDR1 as SGHTS and CDR2 as YDEGEE. The CDR3 is 14 residues long. The V and J ends lost 5 bases and 5 bases, in that order; junction bases with no gene match: 6. CDR3 amino acids: CASRRDRGSHEQYF. The DNA of the CDR3 is TGTGCCAGCAGAAGGGACAGGGGGTCCCACGAGCAGTACTTC.

This clone appeared once. The rearrangement links TRBV4-1 to TRBJ2-2; TRBD2 aligns across 7 bases. The CDR3 extends over 15 amino acids. V shed 1 base, J shed 6 bases, and the junction held 5 bases outside the gene matches. Germline V gives CDR1 MGHRA, CDR2 YSYEKL. CDR3: CASSQGQGGAGELFF. The CDR3 DNA follows: TGCGCCAGCAGCCAAGGGCAGGGAGGGGCCGGGGAGCTGTTTTTT.

The rearrangement uses TRBV19 and TRBJ2-7, with D possibly being TRBD2 (5 bases). Germline V gives CDR1 LNHDA, CDR2 SQIVND (reference sequence). The CDR3 totals 13 residues. The V and J ends lost 5 bases and 2 bases respectively, with 10 bases between them. CDR3 sequence: CASSHGDPYEQYF. The DNA of the CDR3 is TGTGCCAGTAGTCACGGGGATCCCTACGAGCAGTACTTC.

This chain connects TRBV28 to TRBJ2-3, with 10 bases lining up with TRBD1. Germline CDR1 reads MDHEN; CDR2 reads SYDVKM. The CDR3 has 18 amino acids. J gave up 1 base and V 3 bases, and 10 bases lay outside the gene matches. CDR3 in amino acids: CASSFPRTGGKGTDTQYF. The CDR3, as DNA: TGTGCCAGCAGTTTCCCTCGGACAGGGGGAAAGGGCACAGATACGCAGTATTTT.